This T cell receptor (beta chain) was captured in a study of cytomegalovirus exposure and HLA in healthy donors (dated by TCRdb to 2016 to 2017). As for the study more broadly: An earlier analysis of a few hundred of the donors reported 276 Gb of sequence data and about 120 million unique TCR beta sequences obtained from roughly 170 million T cells. Around 320 gigabases of sequencing data and 78 million or so unique TCR sequences were included in an early release covering several hundred HLA-typed donors. Of the approximately 400 genotyped donors, 70% to 90% were placed in the genetic ancestry cluster associated with self-reported Caucasian donors. The study aimed to test whether signatures of past pathogen exposure could be identified by cataloging public T cell receptors. The study used immunosequencing to profile the T cell repertoires of approximately 630 subjects and linked those repertoires to cytomegalovirus serostatus. Along with the roughly 700-subject first cohort, a separate validation cohort of around 110 different subjects was used. To predict cytomegalovirus infection status, the study combined high-throughput TCR immunosequencing, statistical association of individual TCRs with disease status, and machine learning. To study patterns of TCR occurrence, a later analysis re-analyzed previously published TCR beta repertoires from 666 donors and added high-resolution HLA genotyping. Rather than drawing on any new phenotypic data, the later analysis identified candidate immune exposures from TCR beta sequences and the way those sequences occurred across donors. To decide whether each TCR beta V gene segment behaved as functional or pseudogenic, an earlier analysis of nearly 600 of the donors relied on high-throughput TCR beta sequencing. Donor age, sex, ethnicity and CMV serostatus were collected together with the repertoire data. In a later genetic analysis, genome-wide SNP genotypes for about three fifths of the roughly 670 donors were used, and that subset was treated as a discovery cohort. All discovery cohort repertoires had been generated on a single sequencing platform. HLA typing included class I and class II loci at four-digit resolution. Typing coverage varied by locus: roughly 629-640 donors for A, B, C, DRB1 and DQB1; roughly 560 for DQA1; about 600 for DPA1; 450 to 480 for DPB1. Roughly five DR-DQ haplotypes were treated as single units for association and clustering because of strong linkage in the cohort. Across some 400 genotyped donors of the cohort, an average of approximately 240,000 unique TCR beta nucleotide sequences per donor were sequenced, and around 19% of those sequences were non-productive. What the study reported, not specific to this receptor: An earlier analysis of around 600 of the donors showed that most TCR beta V segments appeared in productive rearrangements either about 87% or about 30% of the time, which broadly matched IMGT annotations. A further reported finding was that TCR beta sequences accurately predicted the HLA-A and HLA-B alleles for most subjects in the first cohort. In a later analysis, the rate of TCR association differed among HLA loci, with DRB1 alleles having the most associated TCRs and HLA-C alleles having the fewest. The study gave a list of some 150 TCR beta chains associated with cytomegalovirus. A cluster of highly shared sequence variants was judged likely to represent a technical artifact of the sequencing pipeline. When HLA alleles, especially DR and DQ, strongly co-occurred, TCR associations were difficult to assign to individual alleles. In a later analysis, HLA-associated TCR beta chains were found to be more clonally expanded and to have lower generation probabilities than equally common non-associated chains. An association between a missense DCLRE1C variant and V-gene and J-gene trimming of TCR beta chains was found in a later genetic analysis and replicated in an independent cohort. A later analysis found that most CMV-associated TCR beta chains appeared HLA-restricted, with HLA associations seemingly driven largely by CMV exposure. A later genetic analysis reported fewer N-insertions in productive TCRs among donors in an Asian-associated ancestry cluster than the roughly 700-donor mean. The classifier was reported to diagnose cytomegalovirus status with high specificity and sensitivity in both the original and validation cohorts. The cohort was sequenced for TCR beta chains only, and without alpha or paired-chain data the features that could be detected were limited. Across donors, most TCR sequences were observed very rarely, whereas some public TCRs were present in many individuals. Presence/absence analyses assumed roughly uniform sequencing depth across donors, an assumption that may not hold. The earlier analysis of 450 to 700 of the donors excluded roughly 17 rarely observed V segments, including chromosome 9 orphons, because counts were too low. At a false discovery rate of 0.05, a later analysis linked about 16,000 TCR beta sequences to specific HLA alleles. A later analysis reported that several top co-occurrence clusters appeared linked to parvovirus B19, influenza, CMV and Epstein-Barr virus. Because some donors lacked HLA typing at each locus, the association tests relied only on the typed subset. For the cohort, immune exposure information was limited to CMV serostatus. Linkage disequilibrium might explain the correlated functional status among segregating V segments, but an unknown experimental factor could not be excluded. It was suggested by the authors that the approach could potentially be generalized to other disease states and immunological phenotypes. Because the 87-base-pair reads could not distinguish some IMGT-functional V segments, including TRBV6-2 and TRBV6-3, those segments were excluded. In vitro tests confirmed that a few of the cytomegalovirus-associated TCR beta chains recognize cytomegalovirus antigens.

Receptors were amplified or captured by the immunoSEQ multiplex PCR assay. A mixture of 60 forward primers for TCR Vbeta segments and 13 reverse primers for TCR Jbeta segments was used in the multiplex PCR. A multiplex PCR assay on genomic DNA amplified the CDR3 region of rearranged TCR beta genes. On the Illumina HiSeq System, the amplified TCR beta libraries were sequenced as 87-base-pair reads. In the paper's pipeline: In a later analysis, tens of millions of unique TCR beta chains were counted across the 690 or so repertoires, and approximately 11 million of these chains were shared by at least two donors. To remove PCR and sequencing errors, raw reads were error-corrected and collapsed into unique sequences using a nearest-neighbor algorithm that merged closely related sequences. V, D and J gene segments were assigned by aligning CDR3 sequences to IMGT reference sequences. For a sequence to be retained, at least a six-nucleotide match to both a V gene segment and a J gene segment was required. A rearrangement counted as productive if the CDR3 had no stop codons and remained in frame with V and J, and every other rearrangement counted as non-productive. CDR3 was defined according to IMGT convention as the region running from the second conserved V-encoded cysteine to the conserved J-encoded phenylalanine. In an earlier analysis of roughly 580 of the donors, sequences lacking an unambiguous match to a single V gene segment were excluded. An earlier analysis of a few hundred of the donors called V segments functional above 56.7% productive rearrangements and segregating when the between-donor standard deviation exceeded 5%. A statistical classification framework was built to diagnose cytomegalovirus status from the catalog of TCR beta chain sequences. In a later analysis, V and J genes were assigned by comparing TCR nucleotide sequences against IMGT/GENE-DB human TR gene sequences. A later analysis assigned CDR3 sequences and most-parsimonious VDJ recombination scenarios with the TCRdist pipeline. In a later analysis, every TCR beta chain was defined by the combination of its CDR3 amino acid sequence and its V-gene family, and reads without a unique V-gene family were dropped. In a later analysis, a few hundred highly shared, low-generation-probability nucleotide sequences were removed to address suspected cross-contamination and a sequencing artifact. In a later analysis, a clonal expansion index for each public chain was calculated from normalized within-repertoire ranks of inferred template counts. In a later analysis, generation probabilities were computed with a VDJ recombination model fitted to out-of-frame rearrangements, and the resulting probabilities were checked against IGoR. Hypergeometric tests were used in a later analysis to score TCR-TCR, TCR-HLA and TCR-CMV co-occurrence, with a repertoire-size bias correction applied to the TCR pairs. In a later analysis, false discovery rates were estimated by permuting HLA or CMV assignments 20 times. A later analysis grouped co-occurring TCRs with DBSCAN, adding TCRdist sequence similarity when clustering within HLA-allele-positive subsets. Repertoires with fewer than 30,000 or more than 120,000 public chains were left out of co-occurrence clustering, as were five repertoires with anomalous nucleotide sharing. TCRdb carries this immuneACCESS record with in-frame sequences only. Its versions omit some clonotypes, under half of them owing to an unresolved V gene in the studies checked, with the rest unexplained. The D gene and trimming were derived from the DNA, and the V and J assignments and clone size from that table. For this sample there are over 65,000 clones; roughly 80% appear just once. About 7.4% of the sample belongs to the ten largest clones.

The cohort comprised 710 or so healthy bone marrow donors. All cohort members were sampled while nominally healthy, although unrecorded immune exposures were likely present. The donor tested CMV seropositive, placing the donor among the 290 or so seropositive members of the cohort. A peripheral blood sample was provided by each donor, and peripheral blood mononuclear cells were used for TCR beta sequencing. Genomic DNA was extracted from the blood cell samples with the Qiagen DNeasy Blood Extraction Kit. A few counts support this clone. Its antigen remains undetermined. Nothing much larger sits one base from this clone, and base qualities are not available. According to the germline V gene, CDR1 reads MGHRA and CDR2 reads YSYEKL. The junction shows trimming of 3 bases on V and 7 bases on J, plus 7 bases between the germline ends. The CDR3 spans 13 residues, from the cysteine through the phenylalanine. The read is trimmed to its CDR3 DNA, 39 bases read in frame from base 1.

The chain is made from TRBV4-1 and TRBJ1-6, with the D gene not clear enough to name. The clonotype originates from a woman aged 25-40 years in good health and CMV-seropositive. Sequenced: PBMCs. The CDR3 protein is CASSQRANSPLHF. The DNA sequence follows: TGCGCCAGCAGCCAGCGGGCCAATTCACCCCTCCACTTT.